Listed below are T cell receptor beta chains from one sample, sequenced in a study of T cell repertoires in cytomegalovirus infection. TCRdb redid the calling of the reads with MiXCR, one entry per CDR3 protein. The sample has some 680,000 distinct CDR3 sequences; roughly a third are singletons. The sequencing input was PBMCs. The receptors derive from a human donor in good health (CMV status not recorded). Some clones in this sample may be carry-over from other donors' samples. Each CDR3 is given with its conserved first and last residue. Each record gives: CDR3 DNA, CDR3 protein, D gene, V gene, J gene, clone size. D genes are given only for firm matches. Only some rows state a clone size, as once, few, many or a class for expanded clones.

TGTGCCATCCTCGGACAAGTGGTCTTC	CAILGQVVF	.	TRBV10-3	TRBJ2-1	.
TGTGCCAGCAGTTTATCGAACAGTGATCAGCCCCAGCATTTT	CASSLSNSDQPQHF	.	TRBV28	TRBJ1-5	.
TGTGCCAGCAGTTCCGTCCCGGGACAGGGGCAAGGCACTGAAGCTTTCTTT	CASSSVPGQGQGTEAFF	TRBD1	TRBV6-6	TRBJ1-1	.
TGTGCCAGCAGCCCAAGACTAGCGGGCGGGTCCTACGAGCAGTACTTC	CASSPRLAGGSYEQYF	TRBD2	TRBV7-2	TRBJ2-7	many
TGTGCCAGCAGTTTAACCGGGAGGGATTACGAGCAGTACTTC	CASSLTGRDYEQYF	TRBD2	TRBV28	TRBJ2-7	.
TGTGCCATCAGTGAGTCCGGGAGCGGAGCAGATACGCAGTATTTT	CAISESGSGADTQYF	.	TRBV10-3	TRBJ2-3	.
TGTGCCAGCAGTAAGGACGGCGGGGGCACTGAAGCTTTCTTT	CASSKDGGGTEAFF	.	TRBV6-2/TRBV6-3	TRBJ1-1	.
TGTGCCAGCAGCTTACTCGGGACAATGTTGAATGAGCAGTTCTTC	CASSLLGTMLNEQFF	.	TRBV7-8	TRBJ2-1	many
TGTGCCAGCAGCTTAGGGTTCCATCAGCCCCAGCATTTT	CASSLGFHQPQHF	.	TRBV11-2	TRBJ1-5	once
TGTGCCAGCAGTACCTTCCAGGGGGCGACGCACGAGCAGTACTTC	CASSTFQGATHEQYF	TRBD1	TRBV28	TRBJ2-7	.
TGTGCCAGCAGCTTAGTACCCACCAATAACCTCGAGCAGTACTTC	CASSLVPTNNLEQYF	.	TRBV7-2	TRBJ2-7	many
TGTGCCAGCAGCTTAAGGGCGATTGACAGGGGAGATGAGTCCCAGCATTTT	CASSLRAIDRGDESQHF	TRBD1	TRBV7-8	TRBJ1-5	many
TGTGCCAGCAGCTGGTGGGCGGGGGAGGAGGGCCATGGCTACACCTTC	CASSWWAGEEGHGYTF	.	TRBV7-2	TRBJ1-2	few
TGTGCCAGCAGCCCGACAGGGGGCCGGGGGGAAAAACTGTTTTTT	CASSPTGGRGEKLFF	TRBD1	TRBV7-9	TRBJ1-4	.
TGTGCCAGCAGCTTGGCCAGCTACCGTTATAATTCACCCCTCCACTTT	CASSLASYRYNSPLHF	.	TRBV7-2	TRBJ1-6	many
TGTGCCAGCAGCCAGGTCAGCTCCTACGAGCAGTACTTC	CASSQVSSYEQYF	.	TRBV14	TRBJ2-7	.
TGTGCCAGCAGTGGCACAAGAGCGTCGGCCCAGGGTAATGAGCAGTTCTTC	CASSGTRASAQGNEQFF	.	TRBV6-5	TRBJ2-1	.
TGTGCCACCAGTAGTCAGGTGATCACTGAAGCTTTCTTT	CATSSQVITEAFF	.	TRBV24-1	TRBJ1-1	.
TGCAGTGCTAGAGATCTAAGGTCTTCCACTGAAGCTTTCTTT	CSARDLRSSTEAFF	.	TRBV20-1	TRBJ1-1	.
TGTGCCAGCAGCCCTCGCCCCGGTGAGCAGTTCTTC	CASSPRPGEQFF	.	TRBV11-3	TRBJ2-1	few
TGTGCCATCAGTACTAGTGTCGGAGTGAACACTGAAGCTTTCTTT	CAISTSVGVNTEAFF	.	TRBV10-3	TRBJ1-1	few
TGTGCCAGCAGCCCTCTAGCAGGGGCGACTAATGAAAAACTGTTTTTT	CASSPLAGATNEKLFF	.	TRBV11-2	TRBJ1-4	few
TGTGCCAGCAGCCCTAGCAAGACTACCTACAATGAGCAGTTCTTC	CASSPSKTTYNEQFF	.	TRBV14	TRBJ2-1	.
TGTGCCAGCAGCCCCTTACTAGCAAATCCCACAGATACGCAGTATTTT	CASSPLLANPTDTQYF	.	TRBV11-2	TRBJ2-3	few
TGTGCCAGCAGCTTGAGTATGGACGACCGTGGCTACACCTTC	CASSLSMDDRGYTF	.	TRBV7-2	TRBJ1-2	few
TGCAGTGCTAGAGACGCAGGACTAGCGGGGGAGTACGAGCAGTACTTC	CSARDAGLAGEYEQYF	TRBD2	TRBV20-1	TRBJ2-7	few
TGTGCCAGCAGCTTAGGGGGGCAGATACTAACCGGGGAGCTGTTTTTT	CASSLGGQILTGELFF	.	TRBV7-8	TRBJ2-2	.
TGTGCCAGCAGGAAGGACAGCGATCATCAGCCCCAGCATTTT	CASRKDSDHQPQHF	.	TRBV2	TRBJ1-5	.
TGTGCCAGCAGTTCCGGGCGCCGGCAGCCCCAGCATTTT	CASSSGRRQPQHF	.	TRBV6-6	TRBJ1-5	few
TGTGCCAGCAGCTTTCAGGGAGCGCGGCCCCTCCACTTT	CASSFQGARPLHF	.	TRBV7-2	TRBJ1-6	.
TGTGCCAGCAGCCGGGCGAATCGAGCTTTCTTT	CASSRANRAFF	.	TRBV28	TRBJ1-1	.
TGTGCCAGCAGCCCCGGGCCCCTTAGGAATATGCAGTATTTT	CASSPGPLRNMQYF	.	TRBV7-6	TRBJ2-3	.
TGTGCCAGCAGCCCAACGGCGGGCCCCTACGAGCAGTACTTC	CASSPTAGPYEQYF	.	TRBV7-8	TRBJ2-7	.
TGTGCCACCGAACAGGGTAGGACTGAAGCTTTCTTT	CATEQGRTEAFF	.	TRBV19	TRBJ1-1	.
TGTGCCAGCACCATAGGAGGGGGCAGGGTCGAGCAGTACTTC	CASTIGGGRVEQYF	.	TRBV7-9	TRBJ2-7	.
TGTGCCAGCAGCTTAGACGGGTCGTCTGAAGCTTTCTTT	CASSLDGSSEAFF	.	TRBV11-3	TRBJ1-1	.
TGCAGCGTTCTAGGGGGGGACAGCTCCTACAATGAGCAGTTCTTC	CSVLGGDSSYNEQFF	.	TRBV29-1	TRBJ2-1	.
TGTGCCAGCAGCTCTAACGCGGGTGGGTACACTGAAGCTTTCTTT	CASSSNAGGYTEAFF	.	TRBV7-9	TRBJ1-1	.
TGTGCCAGCAGTTTATTCGTGGCAGGGGGGGACTATGGCTACACCTTC	CASSLFVAGGDYGYTF	TRBD1	TRBV28	TRBJ1-2	.
TGTGCCAGCAGTTCAGTCCCAGGGCTAGGCACCGGGGAGCTGTTTTTT	CASSSVPGLGTGELFF	.	TRBV6-2/TRBV6-3	TRBJ2-2	.
TGTGCCAGCAGCTTAAGCGCAGGGGGTTGGGGCTACACCTTC	CASSLSAGGWGYTF	TRBD1	TRBV7-6	TRBJ1-2	few
TGTGCCAGCAGATGGGGGGGGGTCACAGATACGCAGTATTTT	CASRWGGVTDTQYF	TRBD2	TRBV12-3/TRBV12-4	TRBJ2-3	few
TGTGCCAGCAGTGACGCGACAGGGGGAGCGGACTATGGCTACACCTTC	CASSDATGGADYGYTF	TRBD1	TRBV12-3/TRBV12-4	TRBJ1-2	many
TGTGCCAGTAGTTGGGGCCGCGACTCCTACGAGCAGTACTTC	CASSWGRDSYEQYF	.	TRBV19	TRBJ2-7	.
TGTGCCAGCGAAAGTTCCCAAGAGACCCAGTACTTC	CASESSQETQYF	.	TRBV12-3/TRBV12-4	TRBJ2-5	.
TGTGCCATCCCCTCGGGACTAGCGGGACCCAATGAGCAGTTCTTC	CAIPSGLAGPNEQFF	TRBD2	TRBV11-2	TRBJ2-1	.
TGCAGCGTTGCTCGGTCAGGTCAAGAGACCCAGTACTTC	CSVARSGQETQYF	.	TRBV29-1	TRBJ2-5	few
TGTGCTAGTGGTATGCTAGCGAATGAGCAGTTCTTC	CASGMLANEQFF	.	TRBV12-5	TRBJ2-1	.
TGTGCCAGCAGCTTTGGCCGTTATAGCAATCAGCCCCAGCATTTT	CASSFGRYSNQPQHF	.	TRBV5-6	TRBJ1-5	.
TGTGCCAGCAGCCCCACCGTCGGACAGGGCAGTAGAGAGACCCAGTACTTC	CASSPTVGQGSRETQYF	TRBD1	TRBV7-2	TRBJ2-5	few
TGTGCCAGCAGCCCAACCGGGACTAGCTACAATGAGCAGTTCTTC	CASSPTGTSYNEQFF	TRBD2	TRBV7-2	TRBJ2-1	many
TGTGCCAGTAGGAAGGGGGCCAACACTGAAGCTTTCTTT	CASRKGANTEAFF	TRBD1	TRBV19	TRBJ1-1	few
TGCGCCAGCAGAAGGGACAGCTCCACTGAAGCTTTCTTT	CASRRDSSTEAFF	TRBD1	TRBV6-9	TRBJ1-1	.
TGTGCCAGCAGCCAAACGCGACAGCCCACAGAAAACACAGATACGCAGTATTTT	CASSQTRQPTENTDTQYF	.	TRBV7-9	TRBJ2-3	.
TGCAGTGCTAGCGACAGATACAATCAGCCCCAGCATTTT	CSASDRYNQPQHF	.	TRBV20-1	TRBJ1-5	once
TGTGCCAGCATAGGCGAAACACCCGATGAGCAGTTCTTC	CASIGETPDEQFF	.	TRBV11-2	TRBJ2-1	.